This T cell receptor beta chain was observed in a study of T cells in Graves' hyperthyroidism and ophthalmopathy. Whole-study findings and limits: Ophthalmopathy got predicted by the model a median approximately 6.4 months before its onset.

Regions amplified from RNA transcripts were the TCR beta CDR3 regions. The HTBI primer set drove a first-round RT-PCR of the TCR CDR3. TCRdb ran MiXCR on the multiplex PCR reads and lists one entry per CDR3 protein. The sample comprises more than 350,000 distinct CDR3 sequences, roughly 15% of which are singletons, and approximately 19% rests with the top ten. Notes on this clonotype: The target antigen is unknown.

Looked up from germline, CDR1 is ENHRY and CDR2 is SYGVKD. V dropped 8 bases and J dropped 6 bases, with 10 bases sitting between them. This CDR3 contains 12 residues. Diagnosis rested on symptoms, serum thyroxine and TRAb, thyroid ultrasound, and orbital computed tomography. This chain connects TRBV10-3 to TRBJ2-2; D might be TRBD2 (6 bases). The clonotype originates from a woman aged 60-75 years with Graves' ophthalmopathy. Sequenced: blood. The CDR3 DNA follows: TGTGCCATCTTGACTAGGGCCGGGGAGCTGTTTTTT. It encodes CAILTRAGELFF.